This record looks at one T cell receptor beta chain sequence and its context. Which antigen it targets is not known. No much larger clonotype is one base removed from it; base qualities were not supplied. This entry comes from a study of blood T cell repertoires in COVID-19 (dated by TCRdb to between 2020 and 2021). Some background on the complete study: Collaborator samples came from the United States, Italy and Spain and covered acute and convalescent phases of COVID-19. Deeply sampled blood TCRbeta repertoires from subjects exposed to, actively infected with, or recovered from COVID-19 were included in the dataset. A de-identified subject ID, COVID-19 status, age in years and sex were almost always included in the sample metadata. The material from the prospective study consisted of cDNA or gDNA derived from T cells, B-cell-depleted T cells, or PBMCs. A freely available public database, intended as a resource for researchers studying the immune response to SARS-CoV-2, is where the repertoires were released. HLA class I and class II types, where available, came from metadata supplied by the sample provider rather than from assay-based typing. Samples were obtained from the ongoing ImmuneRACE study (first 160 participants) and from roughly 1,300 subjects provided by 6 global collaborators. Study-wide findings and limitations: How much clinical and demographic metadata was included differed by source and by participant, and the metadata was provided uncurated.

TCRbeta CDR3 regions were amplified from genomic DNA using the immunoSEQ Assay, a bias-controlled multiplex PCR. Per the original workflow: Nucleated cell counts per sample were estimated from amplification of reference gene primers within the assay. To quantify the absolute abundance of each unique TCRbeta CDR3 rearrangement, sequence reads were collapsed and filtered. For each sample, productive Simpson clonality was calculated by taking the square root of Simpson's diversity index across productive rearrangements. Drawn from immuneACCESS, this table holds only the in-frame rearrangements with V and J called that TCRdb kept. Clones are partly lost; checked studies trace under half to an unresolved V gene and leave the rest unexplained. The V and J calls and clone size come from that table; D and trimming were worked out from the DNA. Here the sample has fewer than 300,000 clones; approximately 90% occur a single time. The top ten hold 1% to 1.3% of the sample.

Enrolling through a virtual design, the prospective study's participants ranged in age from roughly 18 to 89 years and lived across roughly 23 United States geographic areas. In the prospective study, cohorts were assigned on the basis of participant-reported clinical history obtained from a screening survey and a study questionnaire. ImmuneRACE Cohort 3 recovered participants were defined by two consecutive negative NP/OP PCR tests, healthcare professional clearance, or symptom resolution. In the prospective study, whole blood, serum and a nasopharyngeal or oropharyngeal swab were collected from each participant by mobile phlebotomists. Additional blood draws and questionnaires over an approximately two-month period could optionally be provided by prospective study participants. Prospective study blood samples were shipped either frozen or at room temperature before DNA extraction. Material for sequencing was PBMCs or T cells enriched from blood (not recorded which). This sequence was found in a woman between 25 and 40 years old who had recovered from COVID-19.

The DNA sequence is given as TGCGCCAGCACGGGACAGCGGGTTGGAGTTGGCGAGCAGTACTTC. Translation gives CASTGQRVGVGEQYF. The chain links TRBV5-1 with TRBJ2-7; matching of 7 bases hints at TRBD1 as the D gene. Relative to germline, V is 6 bases shorter and J is 6 bases shorter, with 22 bases between their ends. Including cysteine and phenylalanine, the CDR3 has 15 amino acids. Only the CDR3 DNA stays, 45 bases, in frame from base 1. Looking up the germline V gene yields CDR1 SGHRS and CDR2 YFSETQ.